This T cell receptor (beta chain) comes out of a study of CD8 T cells in ankylosing spondylitis. TCRdb re-derived calls from the 5' RACE reads in MiXCR, one entry per CDR3 protein. The sample has around 99,000 distinct CDR3 sequences, roughly 10% seen once. The V gene end was trimmed by 6 bases and the J gene end by 6 bases; junction bases not matched to a gene: 7. The CDR3 contains 13 residues. Germline V gene lookup returns CDR1 SNHLY and CDR2 FYNNEI. This clonotype showed up just a few times. Sequencing was carried out using blood, either unsorted or a sorted T cell fraction (not recorded which). This rearrangement joins TRBV2 to TRBJ1-2, with 7 bases aligning to TRBD1. This TCR was sampled from a male donor with ankylosing spondylitis or in good health (not recorded which). The CDR3 DNA sequence: TGTGCCAGCAGCGCCGGGACAGTGAATGGCTACACCTTC. Translation gives CASSAGTVNGYTF.